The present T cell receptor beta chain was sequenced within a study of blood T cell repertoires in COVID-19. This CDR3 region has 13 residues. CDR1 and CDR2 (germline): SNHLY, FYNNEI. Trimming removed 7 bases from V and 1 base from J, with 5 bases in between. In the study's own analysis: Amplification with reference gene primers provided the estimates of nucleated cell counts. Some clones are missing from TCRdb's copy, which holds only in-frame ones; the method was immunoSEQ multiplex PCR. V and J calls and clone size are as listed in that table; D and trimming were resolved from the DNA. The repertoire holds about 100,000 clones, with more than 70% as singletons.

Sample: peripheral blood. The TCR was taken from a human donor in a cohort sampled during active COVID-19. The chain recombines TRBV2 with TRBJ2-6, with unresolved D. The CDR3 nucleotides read TGTGCCAGCAAGGAGTCTGGGGCCAACGTCCTGACTTTC. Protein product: CASKESGANVLTF.